Only a few counts were recorded for the clone carrying this TCR beta chain. The antigen remains unidentified. This sample is part of a study of CD8 T cells in ankylosing spondylitis. Study-wide findings and caveats: One TCR beta motif, made up of roughly 8 highly homologous variants, appeared characteristic of ankylosing spondylitis blood. Clones tied to disease were said to be significantly enriched in matched ankylosing spondylitis synovial fluid.

Molecular-barcoded quantitative 5'-RACE produced these TCR beta libraries. TCRdb ran MiXCR on the 5' RACE reads and lists one entry per CDR3 protein. The sample contains 700,000 to 1,000,000 distinct CDR3 sequences, 10% to 15% of which appear only once. Germline CDR1 and CDR2: SGHTA and FQGNSA. Trimming removed 4 bases from V and 6 bases from J; junction bases left unmatched: 12. CDR3 length equals 16 residues. Sequenced input: blood, either unsorted or a sorted T cell fraction (not recorded which). V gene TRBV7-2 combines with J gene TRBJ1-2; 9 nucleotides align to TRBD1. The origin of this receptor is a male donor with ankylosing spondylitis. Here the CDR3 DNA reads TGTGCCAGCAGCTCTGAGCCCGGGACAGGGAGCAATGGCTACACCTTC. This translates into CASSSEPGTGSNGYTF.